Listed below are T cell receptor beta chains from one sample, sequenced in a study of cytomegalovirus exposure and HLA in healthy donors. TCRdb's table, derived via immunoSEQ multiplex PCR, lists solely in-frame clones and lacks some. Of approximately 160,000 clones listed, 85% to 90% are singletons. Specimen: PBMCs. These receptors were obtained from a woman aged 25 to 39 in good health and CMV-seronegative. Both conserved end residues are part of each CDR3. Fields, in order: clone size, D gene, J gene, V gene, CDR3 DNA, CDR3 protein. D genes are given only for firm matches. The listing skips clone size in some rows; elsewhere it reads once, few, many or a size class.

- - TRBJ2-7 TRBV4-3 TGCGCCAGCAGCCAAGATGTGGAGGGAGTTTACGAGCAGTACTTC CASSQDVEGVYEQYF
- TRBD2 TRBJ2-1 TRBV9 TGTGCCAGCAGCGTAGGACTAGCGGGAATCAATGAGCAGTTCTTC CASSVGLAGINEQFF
- - TRBJ2-6 TRBV11-1 TGTGCCAGCAGCTTATTTTCGGACTCTGGGGCCAACGTCCTGACTTTC CASSLFSDSGANVLTF
- - TRBJ1-4 TRBV6-6 TGTGCCAGCAGTTACAGTTATAATGAAAAACTGTTTTTT CASSYSYNEKLFF
- - TRBJ2-7 TRBV11-2 TGTGCCAGCAGCTACGGGACCACGGCGGAGCAGTACTTC CASSYGTTAEQYF
- TRBD1 TRBJ1-1 TRBV7-2 TGTGCCAGCAGCTTAGTTAGGACAGGGGGGACTGAAGCTTTCTTT CASSLVRTGGTEAFF
once - TRBJ2-5 TRBV30 TGTGCCTGGAGTCGACAGACCCAAGAGACCCAGTACTTC CAWSRQTQETQYF
- TRBD2 TRBJ2-3 TRBV5-4 TGTGCCAGCAGCTTGGCTAGCGGGGGGCCCACAGATACGCAGTATTTT CASSLASGGPTDTQYF
- - TRBJ1-1 TRBV6-6 TGTGCCAGCGCCTTAGACATCATGAACACTGAAGCTTTCTTT CASALDIMNTEAFF
- - TRBJ1-2 TRBV9 TGTGCCAGCAGCCCGGACCTGGCCTATGGCTACACCTTC CASSPDLAYGYTF
- TRBD2 TRBJ2-7 TRBV5-1 TGCGCCAGCAGCGTGTCCGGGACTACTTCCTACGAGCAGTACTTC CASSVSGTTSYEQYF
- - TRBJ1-2 TRBV28 TGTGCCAGCACCGGGGGGCCGGGTGGCTACACCTTC CASTGGPGGYTF
- - TRBJ1-2 TRBV18 TGTGCCAGCTCACCGGACAGAAACTATGGCTACACCTTC CASSPDRNYGYTF
- - TRBJ2-7 TRBV19 TGTGCCAGTAGTATATCCTCCAACTACGAGCAGTACTTC CASSISSNYEQYF
few - TRBJ2-6 TRBV19 TGTGCCAGTAGTATCTGGACCTCTGGGGCCAACGTCCTGACTTTC CASSIWTSGANVLTF
- - TRBJ2-3 TRBV9 TGTGCCAGCAGCGTAGCTTCGGGGGCCGGCACAGATACGCAGTATTTT CASSVASGAGTDTQYF
- - TRBJ1-2 TRBV7-9 TGTGCCAGCAGCCCCTTGGGCAGCCCTACTAACTATGGCTACACCTTC CASSPLGSPTNYGYTF
- - TRBJ1-1 TRBV4-3 TGCGCCAGCAGCCAAGATGGGTCTAACACTGAAGCTTTCTTT CASSQDGSNTEAFF
- - TRBJ2-7 TRBV11-2 TGTGCCAGCAGCTTGGTTCCCCACGAGCAGTACTTC CASSLVPHEQYF
- TRBD2 TRBJ2-1 TRBV28 TGTGCCAGCAGCCGAGCGGGAGGGTCCTACAATGAGCAGTTCTTC CASSRAGGSYNEQFF
- - TRBJ1-3 TRBV25-1 TGTGCCAGCAGTGCCGCCTGGGGGTCTGGAAACACCATATATTTT CASSAAWGSGNTIYF
- - TRBJ2-7 TRBV7-7 TGTGCCAGCAGCTTACTGTTAGGGGAGAAGCAGTACTTC CASSLLLGEKQYF
- - TRBJ1-5 TRBV28 TGTGCCAGCAGTGGGGGACGCTATCAGCCCCAGCATTTT CASSGGRYQPQHF
- TRBD1 TRBJ1-2 TRBV4-3 TGCGCCAGCAGCCACGAGGACAGGGGACCTTATGGCTACACCTTC CASSHEDRGPYGYTF
- - TRBJ1-6 TRBV14 TGTGCCAGCAGCCAATTGGGGGATTCACCCCTCCACTTT CASSQLGDSPLHF
- TRBD2 TRBJ2-2 TRBV13 TGTGCCAGCAGCCTCTGGACTAGCGTGAACACCGGGGAGCTGTTTTTT CASSLWTSVNTGELFF
- TRBD1 TRBJ1-1 TRBV19 TGTGCCAGTAGTATCGCAGGGGGGTATGGAGGAACTGAAGCTTTCTTT CASSIAGGYGGTEAFF
- TRBD2 TRBJ2-7 TRBV4-3 TGCGCCAGCAGCCAAGAGCTAGCGGAGGTTTACGAGCAGTACTTC CASSQELAEVYEQYF
- - TRBJ1-2 TRBV2 TGTGCCAGCAGTTGGACCCTAGGAAACTATGGCTACACCTTC CASSWTLGNYGYTF
- - TRBJ2-6 TRBV5-1 TGCGCCAGCAGCTTGTCTGTCTCTGGGGCCAACGTCCTGACTTTC CASSLSVSGANVLTF
- TRBD2 TRBJ2-3 TRBV7-2 TGTGCCAGCAGCTTCGGACTAGCGGGATTAGATACGCAGTATTTT CASSFGLAGLDTQYF
once - TRBJ2-5 TRBV27 TGTGCCAGCAGTTTTCGTGAAAGGGAGACCCAGTACTTC CASSFRERETQYF
many - TRBJ2-7 TRBV11-1 TGTGCCAGCAGCTTTCCCGGCTACGAGCAGTACTTC CASSFPGYEQYF
- - TRBJ1-1 TRBV5-6 TGTGCCAGCAGCCTTGAAACCCAGGGGTCGGAGACTGAAGCTTTCTTT CASSLETQGSETEAFF
few - TRBJ1-1 TRBV5-1 TGCGCCAGCAGCTTGGAGTCCGGTATGAACACTGAAGCTTTCTTT CASSLESGMNTEAFF
once - TRBJ2-7 TRBV4-1 TGCGCCAGCAGCCACATCGGAGGGGACGAGCAGTACTTC CASSHIGGDEQYF